This T cell receptor beta chain is drawn from a study of cytomegalovirus exposure and HLA in healthy donors. Notes on the study in general: Analysis performed later found 16,951 TCR beta sequences associated with HLA alleles at 0.05 false discovery rate. Prior analysis indicated that the majority of TCR beta V segments exhibited productivity approximately 87% or approximately 30% of the time.

Germline V CDR1 and CDR2: SGHTA, FQGTGA. Trimming left V 5 bases short and J 5 bases short, with 17 bases between. The CDR3 has 15 residues. There are a few counts of this clone. The target antigen is unknown. This sample includes further DNA sequences coding for the same CDR3. Vbeta (60) and Jbeta (13) primers were used in the PCR. Generated by immunoSEQ multiplex PCR, the TCRdb table keeps only in-frame clones and is missing some. This sample carries more than 100,000 clones, roughly 9.6% of them seen once, and the ten largest clones take around 7%. The receptor was derived from a woman aged 40 to 50 in good health and CMV-seropositive. The sample was PBMCs. The chain has TRBV7-3 and TRBJ2-3; D is possibly TRBD2 (6 bases). CDR3 nucleotides: TGTGCCAGCAGCCCCGACGGCGGGGATGTAGATACGCAGTATTTT. This sequence encodes CASSPDGGDVDTQYF.